These 8 T cell receptor beta chains originate from one sample sequenced in a study of shared clonotypes between healthy human individuals. Naive CD8 isolation took CD45RO-negative cells positively selected for CCR7 and excluded terminally differentiated effector memory CD45RA+ cells. Here immunoSEQ multiplex PCR was the method, and the copy in TCRdb shows in-frame clones only, minus some. This table has around 1.9 million clones, about 92% appearing once. Sequencing was done on a sample of naive CD8+ T cells from PBMCs. These receptors all come from a man aged 18 to 30 in good health. Some clones in this sample may be carry-over from other donors' samples.

The V call is TRBV6-5, the J call TRBJ2-7; tentatively, D is TRBD1 (6 bases). The CDR3 has 16 amino acids. V dropped 0 bases and J dropped 2 bases, with 14 bases sitting between them. Looked up from germline, CDR1 is MNHEY and CDR2 is SVGAGI. CDR3 region: CASSYSAGQRAYEQYF. The CDR3 DNA is TGTGCCAGCAGTTACTCGGCTGGACAGCGCGCCTACGAGCAGTACTTC.

Concerning this clone itself: This CDR3 is also generated by other DNA sequences in the sample. The chain carries TRBV7-9 and TRBJ1-1, with 8 bases aligning to TRBD1. Germline CDR1 SEHNR, CDR2 FQNEAQ (reference sequence). The junction had 0 bases not matched to a gene; V was cut back by 5 bases and J by 4 bases. This CDR3 has 12 amino acids. The CDR3 nucleotides are TGTGCCAGCAGCACAGGGGGCACTGAAGCTTTCTTT. Translated, it gives CASSTGGTEAFF.

The chain joins TRBV5-5 to TRBJ2-7; D uncertain. The CDR3 contains 12 residues. The germline CDR1 and CDR2 sequences are SGHKS and YYEKEE (reference sequence). The germline V and J ends were trimmed by 1 base and 3 bases, with 5 bases remaining between them. CDR3 loop: CASSLTSYEQYF. In DNA form, the CDR3 reads TGTGCCAGCAGCTTGACCAGCTACGAGCAGTACTTC.

V usage is TRBV2 and J usage is TRBJ2-5, with 10 bases aligning to TRBD2. Looked up from germline, CDR1 is SNHLY and CDR2 is FYNNEI. V dropped 5 bases and J dropped 3; count of bases not matched to a gene: 9. The length of the CDR3 is 16 residues. The CDR3: CASSPRTSGLKETQYF. The DNA of the CDR3 is TGTGCCAGCAGTCCACGGACTAGCGGACTTAAAGAGACCCAGTACTTC.

This sequence joins TRBV4-3 and TRBJ2-3; perhaps D is TRBD1 or TRBD2 (6 bases each). The V end lost 0 bases, the J end lost 1 base, and 20 bases lay between the germline ends. CDR3 length: 19 residues. CDR1 is LGHNA and CDR2 is YSLEER in the germline V gene. CDR3: CASSQDSPLFGGCTDTQYF. The CDR3 DNA sequence: TGCGCCAGCAGCCAAGATTCCCCCCTTTTCGGGGGCTGCACAGATACGCAGTATTTT.

V and J are TRBV30 and TRBJ1-6; D is perhaps TRBD1 (6 bases). V was cut by 3 bases and J by 0 bases, with 9 bases left in between. The germline CDR1 and CDR2 sequences are GTSNPN and SVGIG (reference sequence). CDR3 length: 15 residues. CDR3 loop: CAWSDRSSYNSPLHF. The CDR3 DNA sequence: TGTGCCTGGAGCGACAGGAGCTCCTATAATTCACCCCTCCACTTT.

V is TRBV7-9 and J is TRBJ2-7, with TRBD1 matching 8 bases. CDR1 and CDR2 (germline): SEHNR, FQNEAQ (reference sequence). CDR3 length: 15 amino acids. Unmatched junction bases numbered 10, after V lost 5 bases and J lost 4 bases. The CDR3 loop reads CASSPGQGAVYEQYF. CDR3 DNA sequence: TGTGCCAGCAGCCCCGGGCAGGGGGCAGTGTACGAGCAGTACTTC.

This chain joins TRBV15 and TRBJ2-7; D not certain. CDR3 length: 13 amino acids. Germline V gene sequence: CDR1 LNHNV, CDR2 YYDKDF (reference sequence). Trimming took 0 bases from V and 2 from J, leaving 5 bases between them. CDR3 sequence reads: CATSRDSPYEQYF. In DNA, the CDR3 is TGTGCCACCAGCAGAGACAGTCCCTACGAGCAGTACTTC.